The table lists the clone carrying this T cell receptor (beta chain) with a count of one. What it binds is not known. The data derive from a study of cytomegalovirus exposure and HLA in healthy donors. Study-level points and caveats: What was likely a sequencing artifact was a cluster of highly shared sequence variants.

This CDR3 has 15 amino acids. Germline CDR1 MNHEY, CDR2 SMNVEV (reference sequence). V shed 2 bases and J shed 5 bases, with 16 bases lying between them. PCR used 60 Vbeta primers and 13 Jbeta primers. Sequenced by immunoSEQ multiplex PCR; TCRdb stores in-frame clones only, minus some. The top ten hold around 1.9% of the sample, which has about 130,000 clones, around 78% seen once. Sequences were obtained from PBMCs. The rearrangement joins TRBV27 to TRBJ2-7; no clear D. The origin of this receptor is a woman between 45 and 60 years old in good health and CMV-seronegative. The CDR3 coding sequence is TGTGCCAGCAGTTTAGCCCCCATTCGACAAAACGAGCAGTACTTC. It is translated as CASSLAPIRQNEQYF.